This T cell receptor (beta chain) was captured in a study of blood T cell repertoires in COVID-19. Whole-study context: Italy, Spain and the United States were the sources of the convalescent and acute COVID-19 samples. T cells, B-cell-depleted T cells, or PBMCs supplied cDNA or gDNA.

In the original analysis: Reference gene primers were amplified, and this amplification served to estimate nucleated cell counts. Only in-frame clones appear in the TCRdb table, and some are missing; sequencing was by immunoSEQ multiplex PCR. V, J and clone size are those of that table, while D and trimming were read from the DNA. The sample records 200,000 to 300,000 clones, roughly 80% being singletons. The CDR3 runs 13 residues. Germline V gene lookup returns CDR1 GTSNPN and CDR2 SVGIG (reference sequence). Trimming removed 0 bases from V and 5 bases from J, with 10 bases in between. Material: peripheral blood. This sequence originates from a woman younger than 35 with acute or convalescent COVID-19. This chain uses TRBV30 with TRBJ1-2; no reliable D call. This chain's CDR3 is CAWSVWETYGYTF. The DNA for the CDR3 is TGTGCCTGGAGTGTCTGGGAGACTTATGGCTACACCTTC.